The 13 T cell receptor beta chains in this list originate from one sample, sequenced in a study of T cell responses to AZD1222 COVID-19 vaccine. Produced via immunoSEQ multiplex PCR; TCRdb's table is partial and in-frame only. This table holds over 85,000 clones, around 90% found once. The source was peripheral blood, collected on day 0 of AZD1222 vaccination. Receptor source: an adult in good health.

The chain recombines TRBV19 with TRBJ1-2; TRBD1 agrees at 8 bases. CDR1 and CDR2 from the germline V gene are LNHDA and SQIVND (reference sequence). The CDR3 length is 15 residues. With 3 bases clipped from V and 1 base from J, the junction kept 4 bases outside the gene matches. This CDR3 is CASSISTGVNYGYTF. CDR3 bases: TGTGCCAGTAGTATCTCGACAGGGGTTAACTATGGCTACACCTTC. The full variable domain, with the rest looked up from reference TRBV19 and TRBJ1-2, is DGGITQSPKYLFRKEGQNVTLSCEQNLNHDAMYWYRQDPGQGLRLIYYSQIVNDFQKGDIAEGYSVSREKKESFPLTVTSAQKNPTAFYLCASSISTGVNYGYTFGSGTRLTVV.

This sequence joins TRBV5-1 and TRBJ2-1; TRBD2 aligns across 11 bases. With V trimmed by 6 bases and J by 4 bases, 3 bases remained unmatched. Germline V CDR1 and CDR2: SGHRS, YFSETQ. The CDR3 loop spans 14 amino acids. CDR3 DNA sequence: TGCGCCAGCACCACTAGCGGGAGTTACAATGAGCAGTTCTTC. Its protein product is CASTTSGSYNEQFF.

V is TRBV12-5 and J is TRBJ2-6; TRBD2 matches 11 bases. The length of the CDR3 is 17 residues. Germline V gene data show CDR1 as LGHNT and CDR2 as FRNRAP. Trimming took 5 bases from V and 0 from J; bases not matched to a gene: 3. CDR3 loop: CASGTLAGDSGANVLTF. DNA of the CDR3: TGTGCTAGTGGTACACTAGCGGGGGACTCTGGGGCCAACGTCCTGACTTTC.

This clone was recorded only once. This chain uses TRBV18 with TRBJ1-1; no definite D call. The CDR3 is 12 residues long. Germline V gene data show CDR1 as KGHSH and CDR2 as LQKENI. The V gene lost 3 bases and the J gene lost 0 bases, with 2 bases spanning the gap. The CDR3 sequence is CASSPMNTEAFF. CDR3 DNA sequence: TGTGCCAGCTCACCGATGAACACTGAAGCTTTCTTT.

This clone was seen only once. The chain employs TRBV14 and TRBJ2-1; D is possibly TRBD2 (6 bases). The germline V gene has CDR1 SGHDN and CDR2 FVKESK. Between the trimmed V and J ends, which lost 4 bases and 6 bases, there was a span of 10 bases. CDR3 length: 13 amino acids. CDR3 region: CASSLGLTNEQFF. The CDR3 DNA follows: TGTGCCAGCAGCCTGGGACTTACCAATGAGCAGTTCTTC.

This sequence joins TRBV27 and TRBJ1-5; D possibly corresponds to TRBD1 (6 bases). The V gene lost 6 bases and the J gene lost 3 bases, with 15 bases spanning the gap. CDR1 and CDR2 from the germline V gene are MNHEY and SMNVEV (reference sequence). The CDR3 runs 15 residues. This CDR3 reads CASSPLAGVNQPQHF. The CDR3 coding sequence is TGTGCCAGCAGCCCCCTAGCAGGGGTCAATCAGCCCCAGCATTTT.

The chain links TRBV6-6 to TRBJ2-3; 7 bases match TRBD2. V shed 5 bases and J 3 bases; nucleotides not matched to a gene: 14. Germline-derived CDR1 and CDR2 are MNHNY and SVGAGI (reference sequence). The CDR3 extends over 17 amino acids. CDR3 coding DNA: TGTGCCAGCAGTCAATCACGGGGAGGGCTCAGGACAGATACGCAGTATTTT. This gives the protein CASSQSRGGLRTDTQYF.

This chain joins TRBV30 and TRBJ1-4; D is uncertain. V gave up 2 bases and J gave up 7 bases, with 11 bases separating them. The germline V gene has CDR1 GTSNPN and CDR2 SVGIG (reference sequence). The CDR3 is 13 amino acids. CDR3 amino acids: CAWSIQGAEKLFF. CDR3 DNA: TGTGCCTGGAGTATACAAGGTGCTGAAAAACTGTTTTTT.

The genes are TRBV10-3 and TRBJ2-7; TRBD1 is a possible D gene (5 bases). Germline values: CDR1 ENHRY, CDR2 SYGVKD. The CDR3 sequence is 13 residues long. The ends were cut back, 5 bases at V and 1 base at J, with 9 bases in the middle. CDR3 DNA sequence: TGTGCCATCAGTACCGACAGTTCCTACGAGCAGTACTTC. Its protein is CAISTDSSYEQYF.

This clone has just one count. The chain employs TRBV6-2 or TRBV6-3 and TRBJ2-1; 7 positions match TRBD2. The CDR3 is 15 residues long. V was clipped by 2 bases and J by 7 bases; unmatched bases: 8. Per germline, CDR1 MNHEY and CDR2 SVGEGT. Here the CDR3 reads CASSYPGLVGNEQFF. For the CDR3, the DNA is TGTGCCAGCAGTTACCCTGGACTAGTCGGGAATGAGCAGTTCTTC.

The CDR3 DNA is TGTGCCAGCAGCACCCGAACCGGGACTTTCTCGTTCTTC. It translates to CASSTRTGTFSFF. The chain uses TRBV3-1 (or the pseudogene TRBV3-2) and TRBJ2-1; maybe TRBD2 (6 bases). Germline CDR1 reads LGHDT; CDR2 reads YNNKEL (reference sequence). Trimming took off 5 bases at V and 15 bases at J, with 20 bases between the two ends. This CDR3 contains 13 residues.

This rearrangement joins TRBV29-1 to TRBJ2-1; D gene ambiguous. Germline-derived CDR1 and CDR2 are SQVTM and ANQGSEA. The CDR3 totals 12 residues. V was pared by 2 bases and J by 12 bases, with 14 bases between. CDR3 loop: CSVESRAVRQFF. CDR3 bases: TGCAGCGTTGAAAGTAGGGCAGTAAGGCAGTTCTTC.

V gene TRBV11-2 combines with J gene TRBJ1-1; 9 nucleotides match TRBD1. CDR3 length: 15 amino acids. CDR1 SGHAT and CDR2 FQNNGV come from the germline V gene. V lost 4 bases and J lost 4; bases outside the gene matches: 7. This CDR3 is CASSSRDRVGTEAFF. The CDR3 coding sequence is TGTGCCAGCAGCTCCCGGGACAGGGTTGGCACTGAAGCTTTCTTT. The variable domain in full, with the rest retrieved from reference TRBV11-2 and TRBJ1-1, is EAGVAQSPRYKIIEKRQSVAFWCNPISGHATLYWYQQILGQGPKLLIQFQNNGVVDDSQLPKDRFSAERLKGVDSTLKIQPAKLEDSAVYLCASSSRDRVGTEAFFGQGTRLTVV.